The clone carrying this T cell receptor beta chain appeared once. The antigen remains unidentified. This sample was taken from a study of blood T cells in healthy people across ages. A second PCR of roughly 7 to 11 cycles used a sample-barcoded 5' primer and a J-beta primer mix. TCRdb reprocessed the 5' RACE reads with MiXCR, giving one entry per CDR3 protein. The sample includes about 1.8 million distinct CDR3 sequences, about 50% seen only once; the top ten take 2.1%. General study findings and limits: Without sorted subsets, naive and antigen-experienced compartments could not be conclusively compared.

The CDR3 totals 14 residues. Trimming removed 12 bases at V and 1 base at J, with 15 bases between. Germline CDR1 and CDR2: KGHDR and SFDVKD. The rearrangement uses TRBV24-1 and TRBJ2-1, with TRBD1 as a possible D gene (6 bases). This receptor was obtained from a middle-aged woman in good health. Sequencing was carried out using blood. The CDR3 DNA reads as TGTGCCGCCTCGCGGCAGGGGTCCTACAATGAGCAGTTCTTC. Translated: CAASRQGSYNEQFF.